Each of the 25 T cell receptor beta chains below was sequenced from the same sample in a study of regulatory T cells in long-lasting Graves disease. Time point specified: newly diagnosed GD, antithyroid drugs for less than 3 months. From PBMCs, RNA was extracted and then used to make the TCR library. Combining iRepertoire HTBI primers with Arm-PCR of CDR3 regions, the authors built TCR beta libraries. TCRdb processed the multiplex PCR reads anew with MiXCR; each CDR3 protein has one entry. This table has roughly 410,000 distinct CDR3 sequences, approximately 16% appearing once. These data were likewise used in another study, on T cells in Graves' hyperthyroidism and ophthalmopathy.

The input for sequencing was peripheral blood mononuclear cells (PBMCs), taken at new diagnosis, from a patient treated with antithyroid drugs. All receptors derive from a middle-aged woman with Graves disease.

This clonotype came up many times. The CDR3 DNA follows: TGTGCCACCGGGTCCCCCACGAACACCGGGGAGCTGTTTTTT. It yields the protein CATGSPTNTGELFF. This chain connects TRBV24-1 to TRBJ2-2; D ambiguous. Per germline, CDR1 KGHDR and CDR2 SFDVKD. The V and J ends lost 9 bases and 0 bases respectively, with 10 bases between them. There are 14 residues in the CDR3.

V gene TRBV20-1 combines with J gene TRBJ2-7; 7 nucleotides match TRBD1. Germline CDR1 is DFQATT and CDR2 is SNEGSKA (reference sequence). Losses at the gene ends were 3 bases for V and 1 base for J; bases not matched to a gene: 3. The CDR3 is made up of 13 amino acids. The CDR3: CSASSGGSYEQYF. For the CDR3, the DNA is TGCAGTGCTAGCTCAGGGGGATCCTACGAGCAGTACTTC.

CDR3 region: CASSLTDHGYTF. The DNA of the CDR3 is TGTGCCAGCAGCTTAACAGACCATGGCTACACCTTC. The rearrangement links TRBV7-9 to TRBJ1-2; D is unclear. V shed 2 bases and J shed 6 bases, with 7 bases lying between them. Per the germline V gene, CDR1 is SEHNR and CDR2 is FQNEAQ (reference sequence). The CDR3 covers 12 residues.

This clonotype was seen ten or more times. In DNA form, the CDR3 reads TGTGCCAGCAGCCCAACGGGACACTCCGGAAACACCATATATTTT. Residues: CASSPTGHSGNTIYF. The rearrangement uses TRBV9 and TRBJ1-3; D may be TRBD1 (6 bases). This CDR3 is 15 amino acids long. V lost 4 bases and J lost 4, with 15 bases in between. Germline V gives CDR1 SGDLS, CDR2 YYNGEE.

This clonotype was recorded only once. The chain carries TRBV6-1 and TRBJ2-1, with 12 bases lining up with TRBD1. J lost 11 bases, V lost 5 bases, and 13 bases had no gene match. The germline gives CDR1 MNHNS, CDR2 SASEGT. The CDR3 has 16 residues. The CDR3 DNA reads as TGTGCCAGCAGTCCCGGGACAGGGGGCGCATCGGAGAAGCAGTTCTTC. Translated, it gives CASSPGTGGASEKQFF.

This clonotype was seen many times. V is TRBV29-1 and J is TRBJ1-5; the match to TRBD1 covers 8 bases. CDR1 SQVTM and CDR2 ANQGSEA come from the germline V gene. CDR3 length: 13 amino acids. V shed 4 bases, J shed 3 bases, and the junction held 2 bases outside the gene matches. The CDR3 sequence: CSVADRDNQPQHF. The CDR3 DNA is TGCAGCGTTGCGGACAGGGACAATCAGCCCCAGCATTTT.

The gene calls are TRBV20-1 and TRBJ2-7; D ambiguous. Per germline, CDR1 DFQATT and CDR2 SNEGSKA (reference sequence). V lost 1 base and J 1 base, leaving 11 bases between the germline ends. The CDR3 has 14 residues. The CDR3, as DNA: TGCAGTGCTAGAGGGTGGCAGGCTTCCTACGAGCAGTACTTC. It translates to CSARGWQASYEQYF.

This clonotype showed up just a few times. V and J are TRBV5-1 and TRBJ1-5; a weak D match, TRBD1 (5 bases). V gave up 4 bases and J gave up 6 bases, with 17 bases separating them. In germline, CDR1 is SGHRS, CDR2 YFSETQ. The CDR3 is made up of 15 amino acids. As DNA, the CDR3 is TGCGCCAGCAGCCCCGGAACGGCAGGGATTCAGCCCCAGCATTTT. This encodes CASSPGTAGIQPQHF.

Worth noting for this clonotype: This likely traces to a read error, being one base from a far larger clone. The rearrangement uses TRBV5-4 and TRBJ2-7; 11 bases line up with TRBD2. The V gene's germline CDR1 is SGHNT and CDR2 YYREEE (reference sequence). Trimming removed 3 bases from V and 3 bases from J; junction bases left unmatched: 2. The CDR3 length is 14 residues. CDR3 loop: CASSSTSGIYEQYF. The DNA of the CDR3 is TGTGCCAGCAGCTCGACTAGCGGGATCTACGAGCAGTACTTC. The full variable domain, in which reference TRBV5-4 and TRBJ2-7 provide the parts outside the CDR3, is ETGVTQSPTHLIKTRGQQVTLRCSSQSGHNTVSWYQQALGQGPQFIFQYYREEENGRGNFPPRFSGLQFPNYSSELNVNALELDDSALYLCASSSTSGIYEQYFGPGTRLTVT.

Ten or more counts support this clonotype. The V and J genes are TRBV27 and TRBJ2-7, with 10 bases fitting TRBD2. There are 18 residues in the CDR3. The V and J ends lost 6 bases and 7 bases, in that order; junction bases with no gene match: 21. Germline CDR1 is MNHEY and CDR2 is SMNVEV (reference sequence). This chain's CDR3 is CASSSRFRSSGGAGEQYF. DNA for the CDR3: TGTGCCAGCAGCTCCCGATTTAGGAGCAGCGGGGGGGCCGGTGAGCAGTACTTC.

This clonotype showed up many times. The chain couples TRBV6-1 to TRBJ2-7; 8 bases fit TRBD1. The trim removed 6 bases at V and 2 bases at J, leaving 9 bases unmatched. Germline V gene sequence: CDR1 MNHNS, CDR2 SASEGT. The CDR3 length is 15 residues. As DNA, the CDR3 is TGTGCCAGCAGCCGCCGTCTGGGACAGGCCTACGAGCAGTACTTC. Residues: CASSRRLGQAYEQYF.

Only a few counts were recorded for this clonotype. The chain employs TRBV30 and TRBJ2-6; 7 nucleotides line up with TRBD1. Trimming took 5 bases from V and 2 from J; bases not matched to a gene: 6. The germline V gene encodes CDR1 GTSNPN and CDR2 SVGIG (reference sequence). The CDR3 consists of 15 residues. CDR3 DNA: TGTGCCTGGCGTAAAGGGGGCGCTGGGGCCAACGTCCTGACTTTC. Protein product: CAWRKGGAGANVLTF.

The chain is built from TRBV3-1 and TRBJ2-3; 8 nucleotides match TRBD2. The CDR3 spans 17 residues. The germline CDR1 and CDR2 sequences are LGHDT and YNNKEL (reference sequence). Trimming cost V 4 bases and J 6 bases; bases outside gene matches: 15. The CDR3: CASSPGVAGPRADTQYF. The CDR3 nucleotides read TGTGCCAGCAGCCCTGGGGTAGCGGGGCCCCGGGCGGATACGCAGTATTTT.

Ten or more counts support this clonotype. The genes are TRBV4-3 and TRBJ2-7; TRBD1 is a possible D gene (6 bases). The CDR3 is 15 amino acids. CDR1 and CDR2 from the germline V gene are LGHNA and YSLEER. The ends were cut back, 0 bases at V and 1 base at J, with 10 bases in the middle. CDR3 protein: CASSQDTRGSYEQYF. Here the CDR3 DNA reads TGCGCCAGCAGCCAAGATACCAGGGGATCCTACGAGCAGTACTTC.

CDR3 region: CASTLGSLNTEAFF. CDR3 nucleotides: TGTGCCAGCACCCTGGGGTCTTTGAACACTGAAGCTTTCTTT. The gene calls are TRBV28 and TRBJ1-1; D gene unclear. Germline V lookup: CDR1 MDHEN, CDR2 SYDVKM. This CDR3 is built from 14 residues. Trimming removed 7 bases at V and 0 bases at J, with 12 bases between. The full variable domain, in which reference TRBV28 and TRBJ1-1 provide the parts outside the CDR3, is DVKVTQSSRYLVKRTGEKVFLECVQDMDHENMFWYRQDPGLGLRLIYFSYDVKMKEKGDIPEGYSVSREKKERFSLILESASTNQTSMYLCASTLGSLNTEAFFGQGTRLTVV.

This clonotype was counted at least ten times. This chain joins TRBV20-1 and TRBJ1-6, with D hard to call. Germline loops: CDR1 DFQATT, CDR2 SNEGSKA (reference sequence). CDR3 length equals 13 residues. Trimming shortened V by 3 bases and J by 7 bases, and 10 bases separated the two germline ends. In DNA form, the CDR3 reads TGCAGTGCTAGGGTCGACGGAAATTCACCCCTCCACTTT. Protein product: CSARVDGNSPLHF.

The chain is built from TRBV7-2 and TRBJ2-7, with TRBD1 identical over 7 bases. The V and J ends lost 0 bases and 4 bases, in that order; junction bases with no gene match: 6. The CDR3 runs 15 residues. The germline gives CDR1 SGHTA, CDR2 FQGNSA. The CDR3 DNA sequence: TGTGCCAGCAGCTTAGCGGGACAGACCACATACGAGCAGTACTTC. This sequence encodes CASSLAGQTTYEQYF.

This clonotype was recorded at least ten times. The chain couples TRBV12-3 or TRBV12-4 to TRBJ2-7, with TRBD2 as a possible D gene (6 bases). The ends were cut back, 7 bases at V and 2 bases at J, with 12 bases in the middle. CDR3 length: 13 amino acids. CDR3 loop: CASTSGLAYEQYF. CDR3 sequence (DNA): TGTGCCAGCACCTCGGGACTGGCCTACGAGCAGTACTTC.

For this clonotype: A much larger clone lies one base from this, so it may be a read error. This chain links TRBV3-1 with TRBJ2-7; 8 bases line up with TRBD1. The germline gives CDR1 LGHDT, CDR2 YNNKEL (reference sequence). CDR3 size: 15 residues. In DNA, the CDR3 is TGTGCCAGCGGCCATGAGGGGACAGGCGTTTTTGAGCAGTACTTC. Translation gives CASGHEGTGVFEQYF.

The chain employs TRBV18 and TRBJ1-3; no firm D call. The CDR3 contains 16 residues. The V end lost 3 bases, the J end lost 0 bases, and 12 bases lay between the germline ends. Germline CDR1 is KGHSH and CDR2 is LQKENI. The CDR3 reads CASSPRMGNSGNTIYF. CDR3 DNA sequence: TGTGCCAGCTCACCCCGAATGGGCAACTCTGGAAACACCATATATTTT.

CDR3 sequence (DNA): TGTGCCAGCAGTATTAGCGATGCCTACGAGCAGTACTTC. Protein sequence: CASSISDAYEQYF. The chain carries TRBV6-1 and TRBJ2-7; a possible D gene is TRBD2 (5 bases). V gave up 5 bases and J gave up 2 bases, with 10 bases separating them. The germline V gene has CDR1 MNHNS and CDR2 SASEGT. The CDR3 length is 13 residues.

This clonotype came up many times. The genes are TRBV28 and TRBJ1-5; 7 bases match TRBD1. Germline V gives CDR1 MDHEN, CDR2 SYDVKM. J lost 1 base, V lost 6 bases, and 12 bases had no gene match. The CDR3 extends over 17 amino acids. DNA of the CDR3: TGTGCCAGCAGGGCCGGACAGGTAACGGGAAGCAATCAGCCCCAGCATTTT. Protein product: CASRAGQVTGSNQPQHF.

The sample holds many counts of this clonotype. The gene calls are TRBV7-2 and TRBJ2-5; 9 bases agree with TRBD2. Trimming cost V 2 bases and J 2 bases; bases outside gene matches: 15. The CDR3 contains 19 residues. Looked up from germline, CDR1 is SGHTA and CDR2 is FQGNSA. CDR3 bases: TGTGCCAGCAGCTTACGGGGAAAATTACTAGCGGGCATACAAGAGACCCAGTACTTC. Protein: CASSLRGKLLAGIQETQYF.

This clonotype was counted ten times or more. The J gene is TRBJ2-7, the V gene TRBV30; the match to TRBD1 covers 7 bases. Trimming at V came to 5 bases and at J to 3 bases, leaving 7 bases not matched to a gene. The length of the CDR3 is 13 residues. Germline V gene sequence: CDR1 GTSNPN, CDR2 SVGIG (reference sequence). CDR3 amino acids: CAWSIQGLYEQYF. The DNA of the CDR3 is TGTGCCTGGTCCATACAGGGGCTCTACGAGCAGTACTTC. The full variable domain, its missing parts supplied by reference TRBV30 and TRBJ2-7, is SQTIHQWPATLVQPVGSPLSLECTVEGTSNPNLYWYRQAAGRGLQLLFYSVGIGQISSEVPQNLSASRPQDRQFILSSKKLLLSDSGFYLCAWSIQGLYEQYFGPGTRLTVT.

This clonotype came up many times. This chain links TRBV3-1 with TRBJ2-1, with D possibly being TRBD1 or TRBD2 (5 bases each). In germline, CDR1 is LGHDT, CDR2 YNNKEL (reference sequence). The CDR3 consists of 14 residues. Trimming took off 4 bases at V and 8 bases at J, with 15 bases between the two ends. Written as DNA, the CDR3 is TGTGCCAGCAGCCTGGGTTGGGGGAGTGATGAGCAGTTCTTC. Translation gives CASSLGWGSDEQFF.